These 11 T cell receptor beta chains came from one sample sequenced in a study of OX40 agonist ivuxolimab in advanced cancers. Profiled with immunoSEQ multiplex PCR; TCRdb holds only in-frame clones, not every one. Among some 82,000 clones listed, about 86% were seen once. The sample here was CD4+ or CD8+ T cells sorted from blood, taken in a trial of the OX40 agonist ivuxolimab. Receptors originate from an adult with an advanced solid tumor such as melanoma, head and neck, liver or kidney cancer.

V is TRBV19 and J is TRBJ2-7; no clear D gene. This CDR3 has 13 amino acids. Germline V gene lookup returns CDR1 LNHDA and CDR2 SQIVND (reference sequence). The V end lost 8 bases, the J end lost 2 bases, and 13 bases lay between the germline ends. This chain's CDR3 is CASAVGSPYEQYF. Written as DNA, the CDR3 is TGTGCCAGTGCGGTTGGCTCCCCCTACGAGCAGTACTTC.

The CDR3 DNA follows: TGTGCCAGCTGGGTGAGGGAGGGGAAAAAGTTCTTC. This translates into CASWVREGKKFF. The chain combines TRBV27 with TRBJ2-1; TRBD2 matches at 7 bases. Germline lookup yields CDR1 MNHEY and CDR2 SMNVEV (reference sequence). This CDR3 comprises 12 residues. Trimming cost V 8 bases and J 14 bases; bases outside gene matches: 12.

V usage is TRBV7-2 and J usage is TRBJ2-7, with D perhaps matching TRBD2 (5 bases). Germline CDR1 is SGHTA and CDR2 is FQGNSA. The V end lost 5 bases, the J end lost 3 bases, and 20 bases lay between the germline ends. The CDR3 sequence is 16 residues long. The CDR3 DNA is TGTGCCAGCAGCCCGTCTGCGGGCCTGAGGGACTACGAGCAGTACTTC. Protein: CASSPSAGLRDYEQYF.

The chain uses TRBV6-5 and TRBJ2-7; 11 nucleotides align to TRBD2. V trimming: 5 bases; J trimming: 0 bases; junction bases outside the gene matches: 3. The length of the CDR3 is 15 residues. The germline V gene has CDR1 MNHEY and CDR2 SVGAGI. The CDR3 nucleotides read TGTGCCAGCAGTACAACTAGCGGGAGCTCCTACGAGCAGTACTTC. Its protein is CASSTTSGSSYEQYF.

The rearrangement joins TRBV6-1 to TRBJ2-5, with 10 bases lining up with TRBD2. CDR1 MNHNS and CDR2 SASEGT come from the germline V gene. With V trimmed by 8 bases and J by 6 bases, 12 bases remained unmatched. The CDR3 totals 15 residues. CDR3 in DNA: TGTGCCAGCCAACTAGAGGCTAGCGGGAGTCAGACCCAGTACTTC. This encodes CASQLEASGSQTQYF.

V usage is TRBV5-1 and J usage is TRBJ2-1; 10 bases align to TRBD2. Germline-derived CDR1 and CDR2 are SGHRS and YFSETQ. The CDR3 is made up of 15 amino acids. The junction had 5 bases not matched to a gene; V was cut back by 4 bases and J by 4 bases. For the CDR3, the DNA is TGCGCCAGCAGCGGCGGGACTAGCGATTACAATGAGCAGTTCTTC. Translating gives CASSGGTSDYNEQFF.

The chain employs TRBV18 and TRBJ2-7, with D uncertain. Germline-derived CDR1 and CDR2 are KGHSH and LQKENI. The CDR3 is 14 residues long. Trimming took 5 bases from V and 0 from J, leaving 11 bases between them. The CDR3 sequence: CASSRLESSYEQYF. The CDR3, as DNA: TGTGCCAGCTCAAGACTCGAGAGCTCCTACGAGCAGTACTTC.

This chain connects TRBV5-5 to TRBJ1-1, with TRBD1 matching over 10 bases. V lost 3 bases and J lost 4; bases outside the gene matches: 12. Germline V CDR1 and CDR2: SGHKS, YYEKEE (reference sequence). CDR3 length: 17 residues. Here the CDR3 DNA reads TGTGCCAGCAGCTCGGACAAACCGACAGGGGGCCTCACTGAAGCTTTCTTT. Translated: CASSSDKPTGGLTEAFF.

This chain uses TRBV7-9 with TRBJ2-1; possible D gene TRBD1, 5 bases. Trimming cost V 2 bases and J 8 bases, with 7 bases left between them. CDR1 and CDR2 (germline): SEHNR, FQNEAQ (reference sequence). The CDR3 length is 12 residues. CDR3 protein: CASSLLGDEQFF. The CDR3 nucleotides read TGTGCCAGCAGCTTATTAGGGGATGAGCAGTTCTTC.

This chain connects TRBV5-1 to TRBJ2-1; possible D gene TRBD1, 5 bases. Germline V CDR1 and CDR2: SGHRS, YFSETQ. V was shortened by 3 bases and J by 9 bases, with 10 bases between the two germline ends. The CDR3 contains 12 residues. DNA of the CDR3: TGCGCCAGCAGCTGGGGCGCGAGTGAGCAGTTCTTC. Amino acids: CASSWGASEQFF.

This chain connects TRBV6-5 to TRBJ1-6; D is unresolved. The V end lost 2 bases, the J end lost 15 bases, and 11 bases lay between the germline ends. The CDR3 has 12 residues. Germline V lookup: CDR1 MNHEY, CDR2 SVGAGI. DNA for the CDR3: TGTGCCAGCAGTTACGAGGGAAGGCTCCTCCACTTT. It codes for CASSYEGRLLHF.